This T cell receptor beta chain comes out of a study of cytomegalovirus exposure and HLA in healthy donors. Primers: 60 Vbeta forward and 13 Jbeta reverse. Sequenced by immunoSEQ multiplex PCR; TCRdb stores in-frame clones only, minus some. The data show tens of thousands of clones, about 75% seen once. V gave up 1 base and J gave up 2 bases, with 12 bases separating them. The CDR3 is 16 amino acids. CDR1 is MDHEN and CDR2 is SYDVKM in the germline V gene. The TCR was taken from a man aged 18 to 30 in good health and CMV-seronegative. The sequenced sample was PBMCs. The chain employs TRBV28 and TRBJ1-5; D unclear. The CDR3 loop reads CASSLSPGLGNQPQHF. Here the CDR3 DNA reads TGTGCCAGCAGTTTATCGCCGGGGTTGGGCAATCAGCCCCAGCATTTT.